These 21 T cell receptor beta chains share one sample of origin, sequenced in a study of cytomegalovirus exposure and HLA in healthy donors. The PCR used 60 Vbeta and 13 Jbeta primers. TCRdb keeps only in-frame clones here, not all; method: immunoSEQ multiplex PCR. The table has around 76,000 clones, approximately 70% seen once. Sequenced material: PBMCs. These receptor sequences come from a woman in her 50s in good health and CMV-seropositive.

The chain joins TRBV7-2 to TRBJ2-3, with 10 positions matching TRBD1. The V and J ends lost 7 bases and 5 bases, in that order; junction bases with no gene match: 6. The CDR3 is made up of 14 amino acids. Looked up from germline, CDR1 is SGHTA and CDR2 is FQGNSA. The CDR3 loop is CASIRDRGRDTQYF. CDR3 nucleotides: TGTGCCAGCATCCGGGACAGGGGTCGAGATACGCAGTATTTT.

CDR3 sequence reads: CASSLGLAGTDTQYF. The CDR3 DNA reads as TGTGCCAGCAGTTTGGGGCTAGCGGGCACAGATACGCAGTATTTT. The V and J genes are TRBV28 and TRBJ2-3, with 7 bases fitting TRBD2. Trimming removed 3 bases from V and 1 base from J; junction bases left unmatched: 4. From germline, CDR1 is MDHEN and CDR2 SYDVKM. The CDR3 contains 15 residues.

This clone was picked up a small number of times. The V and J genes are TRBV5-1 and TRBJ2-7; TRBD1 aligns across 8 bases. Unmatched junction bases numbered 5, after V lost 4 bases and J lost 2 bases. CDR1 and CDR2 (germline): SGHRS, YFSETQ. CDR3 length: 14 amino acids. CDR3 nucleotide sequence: TGCGCCAGCAGCCCATCGACAGGGGCCTACGAGCAGTACTTC. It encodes CASSPSTGAYEQYF.

For the CDR3, the DNA is TGTGCCAGCAGCTTCCGGACAGGGTCTGGGAATCAGCCCCAGCATTTT. It yields the protein CASSFRTGSGNQPQHF. The rearrangement uses TRBV5-6 and TRBJ1-5; 8 bases map to TRBD1. The V gene end was trimmed by 2 bases and the J gene end by 4 bases; junction bases not matched to a gene: 8. This CDR3 region has 16 residues. Germline V gene lookup returns CDR1 SGHDT and CDR2 YYEEEE.

CDR3: CASSRDRVNTEAFF. DNA of the CDR3: TGTGCCAGCAGCCGAGACAGGGTGAACACTGAAGCTTTCTTT. J is TRBJ1-1 and V is TRBV14; 7 bases line up with TRBD1. This CDR3 has 14 amino acids. CDR1 and CDR2 (germline): SGHDN, FVKESK. J gave up 0 bases and V 4 bases, and 2 bases lay outside the gene matches. The whole variable domain, remainder taken from reference TRBV14 and TRBJ1-1, is EAGVTQFPSHSVIEKGQTVTLRCDPISGHDNLYWYRRVMGKEIKFLLHFVKESKQDESGMPNNRFLAERTGGTYSTLKVQPAELEDSGVYFCASSRDRVNTEAFFGQGTRLTVV.

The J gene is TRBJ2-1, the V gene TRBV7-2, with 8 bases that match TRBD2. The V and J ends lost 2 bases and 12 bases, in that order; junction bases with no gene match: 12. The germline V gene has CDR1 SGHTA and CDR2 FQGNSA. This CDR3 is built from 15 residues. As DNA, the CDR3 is TGTGCCAGCAGCTTAAGCGGGAGTGGGGGGCGTGGGCAGTTCTTC. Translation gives CASSLSGSGGRGQFF.

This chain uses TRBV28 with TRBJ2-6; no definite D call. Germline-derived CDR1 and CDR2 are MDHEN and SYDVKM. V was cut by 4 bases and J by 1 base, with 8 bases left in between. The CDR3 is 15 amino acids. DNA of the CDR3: TGTGCCAGCAGTTCTGTCAGATCTGGGGCCAACGTCCTGACTTTC. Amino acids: CASSSVRSGANVLTF.

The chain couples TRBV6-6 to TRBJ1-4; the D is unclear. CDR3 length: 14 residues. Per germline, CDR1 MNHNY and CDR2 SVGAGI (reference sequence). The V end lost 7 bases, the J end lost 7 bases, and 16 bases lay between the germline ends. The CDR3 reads CASIGRPEGEKLFF. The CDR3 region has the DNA TGTGCCAGCATAGGGAGACCGGAGGGTGAAAAACTGTTTTTT.

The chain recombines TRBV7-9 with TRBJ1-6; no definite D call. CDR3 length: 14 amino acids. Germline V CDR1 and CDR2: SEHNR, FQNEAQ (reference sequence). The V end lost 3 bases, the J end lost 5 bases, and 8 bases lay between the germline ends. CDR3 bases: TGTGCCAGCAGCTTCGGCCGGGATAATTCACCCCTCCACTTT. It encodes CASSFGRDNSPLHF. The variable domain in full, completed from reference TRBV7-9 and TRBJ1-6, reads DTGVSQNPRHKITKRGQNVTFRCDPISEHNRLYWYRQTLGQGPEFLTYFQNEAQLEKSRLLSDRFSAERPKGSFSTLEIQRTEQGDSAMYLCASSFGRDNSPLHFGNGTRLTVT.

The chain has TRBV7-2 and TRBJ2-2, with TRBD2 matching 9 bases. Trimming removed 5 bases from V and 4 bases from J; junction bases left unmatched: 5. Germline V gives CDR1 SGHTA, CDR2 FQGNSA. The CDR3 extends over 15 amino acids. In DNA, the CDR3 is TGTGCCAGCAGCCCCGGCGGGAGGGCCACCGGGGAGCTGTTTTTT. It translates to CASSPGGRATGELFF.

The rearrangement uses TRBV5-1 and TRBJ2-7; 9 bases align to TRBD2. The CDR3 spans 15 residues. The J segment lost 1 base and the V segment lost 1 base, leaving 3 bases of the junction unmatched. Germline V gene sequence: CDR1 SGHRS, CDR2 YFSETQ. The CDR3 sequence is CASSLLAGASYEQYF. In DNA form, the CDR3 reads TGCGCCAGCAGCTTGTTAGCGGGAGCATCCTACGAGCAGTACTTC.

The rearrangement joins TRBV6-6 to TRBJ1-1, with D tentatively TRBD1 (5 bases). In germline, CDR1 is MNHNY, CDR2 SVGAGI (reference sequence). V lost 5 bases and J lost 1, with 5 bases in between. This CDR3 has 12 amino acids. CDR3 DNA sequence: TGTGCCAGCAGTACAGGGAACACTGAAGCTTTCTTT. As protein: CASSTGNTEAFF.

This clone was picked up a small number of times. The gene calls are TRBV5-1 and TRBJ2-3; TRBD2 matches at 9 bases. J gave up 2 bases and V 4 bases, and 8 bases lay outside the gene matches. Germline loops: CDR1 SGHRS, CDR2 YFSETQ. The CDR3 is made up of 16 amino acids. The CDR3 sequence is CASSLSSSGNTDTQYF. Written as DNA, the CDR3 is TGCGCCAGCAGCCTTTCGTCTAGCGGGAACACAGATACGCAGTATTTT.

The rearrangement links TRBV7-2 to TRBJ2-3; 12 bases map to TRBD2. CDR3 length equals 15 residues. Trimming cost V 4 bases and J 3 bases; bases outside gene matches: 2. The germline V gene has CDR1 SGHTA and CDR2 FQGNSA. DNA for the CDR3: TGTGCCAGCAGCTGGACTAGCGGGGAAACAGATACGCAGTATTTT. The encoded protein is CASSWTSGETDTQYF.

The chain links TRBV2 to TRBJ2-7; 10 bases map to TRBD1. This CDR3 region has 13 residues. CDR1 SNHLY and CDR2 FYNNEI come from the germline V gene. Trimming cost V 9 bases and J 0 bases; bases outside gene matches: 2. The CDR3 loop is CASGQGDSYEQYF. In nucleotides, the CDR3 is TGTGCCAGTGGACAGGGGGACTCCTACGAGCAGTACTTC.

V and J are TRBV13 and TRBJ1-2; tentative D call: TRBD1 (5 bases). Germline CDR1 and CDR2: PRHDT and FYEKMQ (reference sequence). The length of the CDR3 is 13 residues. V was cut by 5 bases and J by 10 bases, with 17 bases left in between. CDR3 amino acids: CASSDPDTSIYTF. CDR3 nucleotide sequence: TGTGCCAGCAGCGACCCGGACACATCGATCTACACCTTC. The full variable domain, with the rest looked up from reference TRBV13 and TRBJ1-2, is AAGVIQSPRHLIKEKRETATLKCYPIPRHDTVYWYQQGPGQDPQFLISFYEKMQSDKGSIPDRFSAQQFSDYHSELNMSSLELGDSALYFCASSDPDTSIYTFGSGTRLTVV.

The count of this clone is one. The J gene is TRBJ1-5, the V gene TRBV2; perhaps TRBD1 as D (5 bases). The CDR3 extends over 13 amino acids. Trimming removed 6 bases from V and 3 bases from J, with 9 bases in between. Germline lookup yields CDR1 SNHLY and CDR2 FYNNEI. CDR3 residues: CASSRDYNQPQHF. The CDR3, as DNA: TGTGCCAGCAGCAGGGACTACAATCAGCCCCAGCATTTT.

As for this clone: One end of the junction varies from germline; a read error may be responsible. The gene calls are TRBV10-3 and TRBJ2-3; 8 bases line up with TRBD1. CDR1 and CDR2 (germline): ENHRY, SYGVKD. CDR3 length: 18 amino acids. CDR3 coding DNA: TGTGCCATCAGTGAGGAAGGACAGGGCGGGCCCTTGACAGGTACGCAGTATTTT. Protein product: CAISEEGQGGPLTGTQYF.

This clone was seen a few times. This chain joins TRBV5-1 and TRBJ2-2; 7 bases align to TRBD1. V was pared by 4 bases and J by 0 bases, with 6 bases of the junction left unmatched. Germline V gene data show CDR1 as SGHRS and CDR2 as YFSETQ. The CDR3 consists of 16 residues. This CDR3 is CASSPSGGSNTGELFF. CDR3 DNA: TGCGCCAGCAGCCCCTCAGGGGGATCGAACACCGGGGAGCTGTTTTTT.

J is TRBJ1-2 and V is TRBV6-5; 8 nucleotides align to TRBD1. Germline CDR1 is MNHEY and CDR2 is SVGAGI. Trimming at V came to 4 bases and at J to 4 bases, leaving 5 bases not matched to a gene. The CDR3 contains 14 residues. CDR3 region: CASSSGTGPYGYTF. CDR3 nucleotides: TGTGCCAGCAGTTCCGGGACAGGTCCCTATGGCTACACCTTC.

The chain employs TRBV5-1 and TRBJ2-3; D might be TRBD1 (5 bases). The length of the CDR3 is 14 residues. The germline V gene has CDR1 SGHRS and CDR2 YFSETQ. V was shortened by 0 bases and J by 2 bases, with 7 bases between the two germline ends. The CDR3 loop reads CASSLGQYTDTQYF. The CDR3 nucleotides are TGCGCCAGCAGCTTGGGACAGTACACAGATACGCAGTATTTT.